This T cell receptor (beta chain) is from a study of radiation and T cells in renal cell carcinoma (dated by TCRdb to 2020 to 2022). General notes on the study: The samples were obtained from a clinical trial, where primary renal cell carcinomas were treated with 15 Gy stereotactic body radiation therapy and then removed by nephrectomy 4 weeks afterward. TCR beta sequencing covered 55 or so samples in total, comprising some 26 tumors and 27 peripheral blood samples. Across all 50 or so samples, several million unique CDR3 nucleotide sequences encoding about 2.7 million unique CDR3 amino acid sequences were identified.

Results the study describes overall, beyond this receptor: Top tumor clonotypes rose in blood from baseline to 2 weeks post-radiation, then contracted by 4 weeks, suggesting transient expansion of tumor-resident clones. Because pretreatment tumor biopsies were not available, the baseline intratumoral presence of clonotypes could not be determined. Effects of radiation dose or scheduling on the TCR repertoire could not be addressed with the single-armed trial design. Dynamics of the blood repertoire were not tracked past 4 weeks after treatment.

The cysteine opens and the phenylalanine closes a CDR3 of 13 amino acids. The entry retains the CDR3 DNA only, 39 bases that are in frame from base 1. From a lookup of the germline V gene, CDR1 and CDR2 are LGHNA and YSLEER. Here V drops 6 bases and J drops 8 bases, and the junction holds 7 bases not matched to any gene. TCR beta libraries were generated from genomic DNA with the immunoSEQ kit, following the manufacturer's recommendations. To prepare libraries, a first multiplex PCR with proprietary primers was run, followed by a second PCR that added unique barcodes, and a bead cleanup was done after each round. Each sample batch included a kit-provided positive control reaction and a negative control reaction. The final libraries were assessed on an Agilent 4200 TapeStation D1000 ScreenTape, pooled by volume, and quantified by qPCR. Sequencing ran on an Illumina NextSeq500 with a MidOutput 150-cycle cartridge, using 156 Read1 and 15 Index1 cycles with kit custom primers. The pooled library was loaded at approximately 0.96 pM, and approximately 18% PhiX control was spiked in. The original pipeline was this. Vendor-processed data were analyzed in R, with a clonotype defined as all T cells sharing the same CDR3 nucleotide sequence. In the clone abundance analyses, frequencies were normalized to the 10,000 most abundant clones in each sample. Before analysis, public T cell clones were removed, and these numbered fewer than five per sample on average. A difference in abundance of at least 32-fold between compartments was used to define tumor-enriched and baseline blood-enriched clonotypes. A beta-binomial differential abundance model was used to identify clonotypes that expanded or contracted between blood time points. The Baroni-Urbani and Buser coefficient was used to measure tumor-blood repertoire similarity, and groups were compared with two-tailed Wilcoxon tests in R. Imported from immuneACCESS, the table was reduced by TCRdb to in-frame sequences with V and J called. These copies leave out some clones; in studies compared against another copy, an unresolved V gene accounts for under half, and the cause of the remainder is not known. That table gives V, J and clone size, and the DNA gave D and trimming. For this sample the table gives roughly 150,000 clones, of which 88% were detected only once. The ten biggest clones cover roughly 4% of the sample.

The label giving this sample's time point can be read as: baseline pretreatment blood. Reading the label with the study, this specimen's treatment or condition is: 15 Gy SBRT to primary tumor, nephrectomy 4 weeks later. Serial peripheral blood from radiation-treated patients was sampled at baseline, 2 weeks and 4 weeks after SBRT to track tumor-enriched clonotypes. Every patient's renal cell carcinoma showed clear cell pathology. The QIAamp DNA Blood Mini Kit (Qiagen) was used to prepare genomic DNA for TCR sequencing. The analyses included only samples that passed all quality control checks. There are a few counts of this clone. Its specific antigen is unknown. Base qualities were left out, and no much larger clone turns up one base away.

This specimen consisted of blood, obtained from a patient whose treatment included radiotherapy and nephrectomy. This receptor was obtained from a woman aged 70-85 years with renal cell carcinoma. The chain was built from TRBV4-3 and TRBJ1-1, with 9 junctional bases fitting TRBD1. The CDR3 sequence is CASSRTGAPEAFF. The base sequence is TGCGCCAGCAGTCGGACAGGGGCGCCCGAAGCTTTCTTT.